The 6 T cell receptor beta chains given below trace back to one sample, sequenced in a study of T cell repertoires in cytomegalovirus infection. What these receptors recognize is not known. TCRdb re-derived calls from the reads in MiXCR, one entry per CDR3 protein. The table includes about 140,000 distinct CDR3 sequences, more than 30% detected once. The sequencing used CD8+ T cells from cultured PBMCs, collected from culture after CMV antigen stimulation. The source of these receptors is a human donor in good health (CMV status not recorded). Some clones in this sample may be carry-over from other donors' samples.

This clonotype was detected ten times or more. The gene calls are TRBV7-8 and TRBJ2-7; either TRBD1 or TRBD2 may supply D (5 bases each). This CDR3 has 14 amino acids. Germline V gives CDR1 SGHVS, CDR2 FQNEAQ. The germline V and J ends were trimmed by 3 bases and 3 bases, with 12 bases remaining between them. CDR3 in amino acids: CASSFADSGYEQYF. The CDR3 DNA is TGTGCCAGCAGCTTTGCCGACAGCGGCTACGAGCAGTACTTC.

This chain uses TRBV4-1 with TRBJ2-1; TRBD2 is a possible D gene (6 bases). V was pared by 0 bases and J by 5 bases, with 14 bases between. CDR1 and CDR2 (germline): MGHRA, YSYEKL. The CDR3 has 16 residues. The CDR3 DNA follows: TGCGCCAGCAGCCAAGATAATCAGCGGGTCCACAATGAGCAGTTCTTC. It is translated as CASSQDNQRVHNEQFF.

The chain employs TRBV7-6 and TRBJ2-1, with 7 bases lining up with TRBD2. The CDR3 covers 16 residues. After removal of 2 bases from V and 9 bases from J, the junction contained 13 bases not matched to a gene. CDR1 is SGHVS and CDR2 is FNYEAQ in the germline V gene. This CDR3 is CASSLSSGTSVGEQFF. The CDR3, as DNA: TGTGCCAGCAGCTTAAGCAGTGGAACTAGCGTCGGTGAGCAGTTCTTC.

The sample holds one count of this clonotype. V usage is TRBV27 and J usage is TRBJ1-6, with 7 bases that match TRBD1. J lost 7 bases, V lost 5 bases, and 8 bases had no gene match. CDR1 is MNHEY, CDR2 SMNVEV, per germline (reference sequence). The length of the CDR3 is 15 residues. This CDR3 is CASSTTLDRNSPLHF. The CDR3, as DNA: TGTGCCAGCAGTACCACCCTGGACAGGAATTCACCCCTCCACTTT.

This clonotype was observed a handful of times. The chain carries TRBV25-1 and TRBJ2-2; possibly TRBD1 or TRBD2 for D (5 bases each). CDR3 size: 17 residues. V lost 3 bases to trimming and J lost 0 bases, with 14 bases between them. CDR1 MGHDK and CDR2 SYGVNS come from the germline V gene. CDR3 amino acids: CASSDPRGIANTGELFF. DNA for the CDR3: TGTGCCAGCAGTGACCCTCGGGGCATCGCGAACACCGGGGAGCTGTTTTTT.

This clonotype was seen many times. The rearrangement links TRBV3-1 to TRBJ2-5, with D hard to call. The CDR3 runs to 13 residues. Trimming took off 5 bases at V and 1 base at J, with 8 bases between the two ends. The germline V gene encodes CDR1 LGHDT and CDR2 YNNKEL (reference sequence). CDR3 sequence reads: CASSFGTQETQYF. DNA for the CDR3: TGTGCCAGCAGCTTCGGTACCCAAGAGACCCAGTACTTC.